These 16 T cell receptor beta chains were all obtained from the same sample, sequenced in a study of CD8 T cells in ankylosing spondylitis. TCRdb itself ran the 5' RACE reads through MiXCR, one entry per CDR3 protein. Here the sample spans some 240,000 distinct CDR3 sequences, approximately 9% being singletons. Sequencing was done on a sample of blood, either unsorted or a sorted T cell fraction (not recorded which). These receptor sequences come from a male donor with ankylosing spondylitis or in good health (not recorded which).

This clonotype has at least ten counts. The chain has TRBV7-9 and TRBJ2-7; 7 bases fit TRBD2. The CDR3 covers 14 residues. Germline CDR1 SEHNR, CDR2 FQNEAQ (reference sequence). J was trimmed by 2 bases and V by 3 bases; bases with no gene match: 4. This CDR3 is CASSFAGTTYEQYF. CDR3 nucleotide sequence: TGTGCCAGCAGCTTCGCGGGGACTACCTACGAGCAGTACTTC.

This clonotype has at least ten counts. The rearrangement uses TRBV7-9 and TRBJ2-2; 8 nucleotides align to TRBD1. The CDR3 is made up of 16 amino acids. The V gene's germline CDR1 is SEHNR and CDR2 FQNEAQ (reference sequence). The V and J ends lost 6 bases and 5 bases, in that order; junction bases with no gene match: 11. The CDR3 DNA reads as TGTGCCAGCAGACCACATGGACAGGGCTTGACCGGGGAGCTGTTTTTT. Translating gives CASRPHGQGLTGELFF.

Only a few counts were recorded for this clonotype. The genes are TRBV7-2 and TRBJ1-2, with D unclear. The CDR3 extends over 16 amino acids. V was trimmed by 5 bases and J by 1 base, leaving 17 bases between them. Germline lookup yields CDR1 SGHTA and CDR2 FQGNSA. CDR3 loop: CASSLRSGPGNYGYTF. For the CDR3, the DNA is TGTGCCAGCAGCCTCCGGAGCGGTCCGGGTAACTATGGCTACACCTTC.

This clonotype was counted only a few times. The V and J genes are TRBV20-1 and TRBJ1-3, with D unresolved. CDR1 DFQATT and CDR2 SNEGSKA come from the germline V gene (reference sequence). V shed 4 bases and J shed 6 bases, with 16 bases lying between them. The CDR3 length is 14 residues. CDR3 loop: CSATPTGPANTIYF. DNA of the CDR3: TGCAGTGCTACCCCTACCGGGCCAGCAAACACCATATATTTT.

At least ten counts were recorded for this clonotype. One junction end does not reproduce the germline sequence, and a read error may be involved. The CDR3 sequence is CASSSQVQWVVF. The CDR3 coding sequence is TGTGCCAGCAGCTCGCAGGTCCAGTGGGTTGTCTTT. V gene TRBV12-3 or TRBV12-4 combines with J gene TRBJ1-1; no reliable D call. The CDR3 contains 12 residues.

This clonotype has just a few counts. V usage is TRBV19 and J usage is TRBJ1-1, with 7 bases aligning to TRBD1. The CDR3 totals 15 residues. Trimming at V came to 5 bases and at J to 0 bases, leaving 6 bases not matched to a gene. The germline gives CDR1 LNHDA, CDR2 SQIVND (reference sequence). CDR3 in DNA: TGTGCCAGTAGTTTACAGGGGCTTATGAACACTGAAGCTTTCTTT. Its translation is CASSLQGLMNTEAFF.

At least ten counts were recorded for this clonotype. The chain combines TRBV5-1 with TRBJ2-5; the match to TRBD2 covers 7 bases. Trimming removed 1 base from V and 2 bases from J; junction bases left unmatched: 2. Germline CDR1 is SGHRS and CDR2 is YFSETQ. CDR3 length equals 14 residues. In nucleotides, the CDR3 is TGCGCCAGCAGCTTGCAGCGGGGACAAGAGACCCAGTACTTC. Its protein product is CASSLQRGQETQYF.

The chain joins TRBV30 to TRBJ1-2, with D perhaps TRBD1 (5 bases). V lost 0 bases and J 4 bases, leaving 12 bases between the germline ends. This CDR3 has 14 residues. Germline CDR1 GTSNPN, CDR2 SVGIG (reference sequence). The chain's CDR3 is CAWSVTGRLYGYTF. In nucleotides, the CDR3 is TGTGCCTGGAGTGTAACAGGCCGTCTCTATGGCTACACCTTC.

The sample holds many counts of this clonotype. The chain uses TRBV10-3 and TRBJ1-2; 8 bases are a match to TRBD1. V was pared by 2 bases and J by 4 bases, with 3 bases of the junction left unmatched. CDR1 ENHRY and CDR2 SYGVKD come from the germline V gene. CDR3 size: 14 residues. The CDR3 loop reads CAISELTGAYGYTF. The CDR3 DNA sequence: TGTGCCATCAGTGAGCTGACAGGGGCCTATGGCTACACCTTC.

The chain recombines TRBV27 with TRBJ1-5; 8 bases are shared with TRBD1. Germline loops: CDR1 MNHEY, CDR2 SMNVEV (reference sequence). This CDR3 has 14 amino acids. V dropped 8 bases and J dropped 3; count of bases not matched to a gene: 6. The CDR3 spells CASSAGGINQPQHF. CDR3 DNA sequence: TGTGCCAGCTCCGCAGGGGGCATCAATCAGCCCCAGCATTTT.

This clonotype was detected many times. This rearrangement joins TRBV20-1 to TRBJ1-1; 8 bases match TRBD1. V lost 3 bases to trimming and J lost 8 bases; unmatched junction nucleotides: 5. The CDR3 loop spans 12 amino acids. Germline-derived CDR1 and CDR2 are DFQATT and SNEGSKA (reference sequence). CDR3 sequence (DNA): TGCAGTGCTAGTTACAGGGGGATGGAAGCTTTCTTT. Encoded protein: CSASYRGMEAFF.

A word on this clonotype: The germline gene is not matched at one end of the junction; a read error may be the cause. The CDR3 DNA reads as TGTGCCAGCAGCCCGGAAGGGCGGGGGGGCCCCAATGAGCAGTCCTTC. Translation: CASSPEGRGGPNEQSF. This chain connects TRBV13 to TRBJ2-1; 9 nucleotides line up with TRBD2. This CDR3 is built from 16 residues. In germline, CDR1 is PRHDT, CDR2 FYEKMQ (reference sequence).

This clonotype was seen at least ten times. The chain employs TRBV10-3 and TRBJ2-6, with D perhaps TRBD2 (5 bases). The length of the CDR3 is 13 residues. The V end lost 10 bases, the J end lost 2 bases, and 9 bases lay between the germline ends. Germline assignment: CDR1 ENHRY and CDR2 SYGVKD. CDR3 residues: CATQLAGANVLTF. The CDR3 region has the DNA TGTGCCACCCAACTAGCTGGGGCCAACGTCCTGACTTTC.

At least ten counts were recorded for this clonotype. The chain employs TRBV27 and TRBJ2-1; D gene unclear. The V and J ends lost 2 bases and 6 bases respectively, with 11 bases between them. The germline gives CDR1 MNHEY, CDR2 SMNVEV (reference sequence). There are 14 residues in the CDR3. DNA for the CDR3: TGTGCCAGCAGTTTAAACCCCGGTTTCAATGAGCAGTTCTTC. Residues: CASSLNPGFNEQFF.

The chain has TRBV4-3 and TRBJ2-7; TRBD2 agrees at 9 bases. The germline CDR1 and CDR2 sequences are LGHNA and YSLEER. V was clipped by 4 bases and J by 3 bases; unmatched bases: 13. CDR3 length equals 17 residues. CDR3 sequence reads: CASSPTQGRGRGYEQYF. The CDR3 DNA reads as TGCGCCAGCAGCCCAACACAGGGGCGCGGGAGGGGCTACGAGCAGTACTTC.

This clonotype appeared many times. The V and J genes are TRBV6-1 and TRBJ2-3; D is undetermined. The CDR3 has 14 amino acids. V was clipped by 7 bases and J by 3 bases, with 14 bases between them. The germline gives CDR1 MNHNS, CDR2 SASEGT. CDR3 region: CASITGRSTDTQYF. The CDR3 region has the DNA TGTGCCAGCATAACTGGGCGATCGACAGATACGCAGTATTTT.